A single sample is the source of the 23 T cell receptor beta chains below, sequenced in a study of blood T cells in healthy people across ages. Using a J-beta primer mix together with a sample-barcoded 5' primer, a second PCR was run for 7 to 11 cycles. TCRdb re-derived calls from the 5' RACE reads in MiXCR, one entry per CDR3 protein. The sample lists some 670,000 distinct CDR3 sequences; over 40% were seen once. Sequencing was carried out using blood. These receptors were taken from a woman of 80 years or more in good health.

Points on this clonotype: Given a much more abundant clone one base away, this may be a read error. The chain links TRBV5-1 to TRBJ2-3; D perhaps matches TRBD1 (5 bases). Looked up from germline, CDR1 is SGHRS and CDR2 is YFSETQ. The CDR3 spans 17 residues. Trimming cost V 4 bases and J 2 bases, with 20 bases left between them. CDR3 in DNA: TGCGCCAGCAGCGCAGACTTGTTCACAGGCTACACAGATACGCAGTATTTT. Its translation: CASSADLFTGYTDTQYF.

On this clonotype: The missing conserved phenylalanine or tryptophan at the end of this CDR3 makes a read error likely. The rearrangement links TRBV3-1 to TRBJ2-7; D may be TRBD1 (5 bases). This CDR3 has 14 residues. Per germline, CDR1 LGHDT and CDR2 YNNKEL (reference sequence). Trimming stripped 0 bases from V and 2 bases from J, with 8 bases between. CDR3 region: CASSQDYRTYEQYL. The CDR3 DNA follows: TGTGCCAGCAGCCAAGATTACAGGACCTACGAGCAGTACCTC.

The chain combines TRBV14 with TRBJ1-2; D gene ambiguous. The CDR3 is 14 amino acids. Trimming pared 1 base from V and 8 bases from J, leaving 14 bases between. Germline CDR1 SGHDN, CDR2 FVKESK. In DNA, the CDR3 is TGTGCCAGCAGCCAAGCCGGCAGCTCAATGGGCTACACCTTC. This gives the protein CASSQAGSSMGYTF. Full variable domain (remainder filled in from reference TRBV14 and TRBJ1-2): EAGVTQFPSHSVIEKGQTVTLRCDPISGHDNLYWYRRVMGKEIKFLLHFVKESKQDESGMPNNRFLAERTGGTYSTLKVQPAELEDSGVYFCASSQAGSSMGYTFGSGTRLTVV.

The rearrangement uses TRBV14 and TRBJ2-7; D may be TRBD2 (6 bases). With the DNA end fitting TRBJ2-5 better, the J assignment may be wrong. CDR3 length: 16 residues. Germline V gene sequence: CDR1 SGHDN, CDR2 FVKESK. CDR3 bases: TGTGCCAGCAGCCAAGAGACCGAGGGACTTGAAGAGACCCAGTACTTC. Its protein product is CASSQETEGLEETQYF.

The V gene is TRBV28, the J gene TRBJ2-1, with TRBD2 matching 8 bases. Germline-derived CDR1 and CDR2 are MDHEN and SYDVKM. This CDR3 contains 17 residues. V dropped 4 bases and J dropped 1; count of bases not matched to a gene: 9. The CDR3 region has the DNA TGTGCCAGCAGTTCGTCGAGCGGGAGAAAGTCCTACAATGAGCAGTTCTTC. Amino acid sequence: CASSSSSGRKSYNEQFF.

This clonotype was observed many times. The V call is TRBV5-4, the J call TRBJ2-1; D not resolved. CDR1 and CDR2 from the germline V gene are SGHNT and YYREEE (reference sequence). This CDR3 has 11 residues. V gave up 2 bases and J gave up 7 bases, with 4 bases separating them. This CDR3 reads CASSFENEQFF. The CDR3 DNA is TGTGCCAGCAGCTTCGAGAATGAGCAGTTCTTC.

The rearrangement uses TRBV7-3 and TRBJ1-1; 7 nucleotides match TRBD1. Germline-derived CDR1 and CDR2 are SGHTA and FQGTGA. V was pared by 8 bases and J by 2 bases, with 2 bases of the junction left unmatched. The CDR3 is 12 amino acids. CDR3 amino acids: CASRQGNTEAFF. The DNA for the CDR3 is TGTGCCAGCCGACAGGGTAACACTGAAGCTTTCTTT.

V gene TRBV20-1 combines with J gene TRBJ2-1, with 7 bases lining up with TRBD2. The J call is in doubt because the DNA end fits TRBJ2-7 better. Germline CDR1 DFQATT, CDR2 SNEGSKA (reference sequence). This CDR3 has 16 residues. CDR3 nucleotide sequence: TGCAGTGCTAGAGACCCGCTAGCGGTGTCCCTCAATGAGCAGTACTTC. As protein: CSARDPLAVSLNEQYF.

This clonotype was seen at least ten times. The chain joins TRBV6-6 to TRBJ2-7; tentatively, D is TRBD2 (5 bases). Germline-derived CDR1 and CDR2 are MNHNY and SVGAGI (reference sequence). The CDR3 covers 15 residues. Trimming took off 1 base at V and 2 bases at J, with 12 bases between the two ends. The CDR3 bases are TGTGCCAGCAGTTACTATGCGGGTTCAGCCTACGAGCAGTACTTC. Protein product: CASSYYAGSAYEQYF.

With regard to this clonotype: Sequence at one end of the junction differs from germline and may be a read error. The chain uses TRBV27 and TRBJ2-1; D may match TRBD1 or TRBD2 (5 bases each). The CDR3 length is 16 residues. From germline, CDR1 is MNHEY and CDR2 SMNVEV (reference sequence). The CDR3 is CAGSFPGRSSYNEQFF. Written as DNA, the CDR3 is TGTGCCGGCAGCTTTCCGGGACGGAGCTCCTACAATGAGCAGTTCTTC.

J is TRBJ1-2 and V is TRBV18, with D perhaps TRBD1 (5 bases). Germline CDR1 KGHSH, CDR2 LQKENI. Trimming stripped 2 bases from V and 4 bases from J, with 14 bases between. The CDR3 length is 15 residues. CDR3 coding DNA: TGTGCCAGCTCACCAGGGGACCGAATCTCCTATGGCTACACCTTC. It specifies CASSPGDRISYGYTF. Combining the CDR3 with reference TRBV18 and TRBJ1-2 gives the whole variable domain NAGVMQNPRHLVRRRGQEARLRCSPMKGHSHVYWYRQLPEEGLKFMVYLQKENIIDESGMPKERFSAEFPKEGPSILRIQQVVRGDSAAYFCASSPGDRISYGYTFGSGTRLTVV.

This clonotype was recorded a few times. The chain is built from TRBV20-1 and TRBJ2-1; D unclear. This CDR3 comprises 13 residues. Germline V gene lookup returns CDR1 DFQATT and CDR2 SNEGSKA (reference sequence). V was pared by 6 bases and J by 2 bases, with 11 bases between. This chain's CDR3 is CSATRTPYNEQFF. For the CDR3, the DNA is TGCAGTGCCACCCGGACCCCCTACAATGAGCAGTTCTTC.

This clonotype was detected only a few times. The chain employs TRBV2 and TRBJ1-2; D remains unclear. Deletions cut 11 bases from V and 1 base from J, with 14 bases between. The CDR3 consists of 13 residues. Germline CDR1 is SNHLY and CDR2 is FYNNEI. CDR3 sequence reads: CAGTAAINYGYTF. The CDR3 region has the DNA TGTGCCGGCACTGCCGCAATTAACTATGGCTACACCTTC.

Details on this clonotype: A much bigger clone sits one base away, suggesting this may be a read error. This chain joins TRBV28 and TRBJ2-3, with a possible D match to TRBD2 (6 bases). With 6 bases removed from V and 4 bases from J, the gap between germline ends came to 14 bases. This CDR3 has 14 amino acids. The germline gives CDR1 MDHEN, CDR2 SYDVKM. Here the CDR3 DNA reads TGTGCCAGCAGCACACCCAGGGAGGCAGATACGCAGTATTTT. Translating it yields CASSTPREADTQYF.

This chain links TRBV5-6 with TRBJ1-5, with D unresolved. The CDR3 spans 15 residues. V was clipped by 1 base and J by 0 bases, with 8 bases between them. Germline V gives CDR1 SGHDT, CDR2 YYEEEE. The CDR3 DNA is TGTGCCAGCAGCTTGAAGCCCACTAGCAATCAGCCCCAGCATTTT. This gives the protein CASSLKPTSNQPQHF.

V and J are TRBV29-1 and TRBJ1-2; D is unclear. CDR1 is SQVTM and CDR2 is ANQGSEA in the germline V gene. The CDR3 runs to 12 residues. V was cut by 7 bases and J by 8 bases, with 17 bases left in between. CDR3 nucleotides: TGCAGCGCCGTTTCCCCATCTCGCGGCTACACCTTC. Its protein product is CSAVSPSRGYTF.

Turning to this clonotype: With a much larger clone just one base away, this may be a read error. The rearrangement joins TRBV7-9 to TRBJ2-7; no reliable D call. This CDR3 has 13 amino acids. CDR1 and CDR2 from the germline V gene are SEHNR and FQNEAQ (reference sequence). V gave up 0 bases and J gave up 7 bases, with 10 bases separating them. The CDR3 here is CASSLAPYNEQYF. DNA of the CDR3: TGTGCCAGCAGCTTAGCCCCGTACAATGAGCAGTACTTC.

This clonotype has a count of ten or more. The J gene is TRBJ2-3, the V gene TRBV25-1, with 12 bases lining up with TRBD2. Germline assignment: CDR1 MGHDK and CDR2 SYGVNS. The CDR3 consists of 17 residues. V lost 1 base and J lost 8; bases outside the gene matches: 10. The CDR3 region has the DNA TGTGCCAGCAGTGAATCGGCTAGCGGGAGGGGCACGGGTACGCAGTATTTT. Its protein is CASSESASGRGTGTQYF.

This clonotype was observed a few times. The rearrangement links TRBV27 to TRBJ1-4; no clear D gene. This CDR3 is 16 amino acids long. V was clipped by 1 base and J by 0 bases, with 9 bases between them. Germline V gene data show CDR1 as MNHEY and CDR2 as SMNVEV (reference sequence). CDR3 sequence (DNA): TGTGCCAGCAGTTTATACCGGCCAGCAACTAATGAAAAACTGTTTTTT. This translates into CASSLYRPATNEKLFF.

This clonotype was detected many times. J is TRBJ1-4 and V is TRBV5-1, with D unclear. The CDR3 has 14 residues. V lost 0 bases and J 7 bases, leaving 10 bases between the germline ends. The V gene's germline CDR1 is SGHRS and CDR2 YFSETQ. CDR3 protein: CASSLVPASEKLFF. For the CDR3, the DNA is TGCGCCAGCAGCTTGGTACCCGCGAGTGAAAAACTGTTTTTT.

This clonotype showed up just a few times. The chain links TRBV28 to TRBJ1-2; TRBD1 agrees at 10 bases. This CDR3 comprises 13 residues. The junction had 6 bases not matched to a gene; V was cut back by 6 bases and J by 8 bases. CDR1 is MDHEN, CDR2 SYDVKM, per germline. CDR3 in amino acids: CASSPPDRGGYTF. The CDR3, as DNA: TGTGCCAGCAGCCCCCCGGACAGGGGGGGCTACACCTTC.

The CDR3 DNA is TGTGCCAGCAGCTCGTGGGTGAACACTGAAGCTTTCTTT. Its translation: CASSSWVNTEAFF. The V gene is TRBV7-3, the J gene TRBJ1-1; D gene uncertain. CDR1 is SGHTA and CDR2 is FQGTGA in the germline V gene. Trimming left V 4 bases short and J 0 bases short, with 6 bases between. This CDR3 has 13 amino acids.

About this clonotype: A read error may produce the germline difference seen at one junction end. This chain uses TRBV27 with TRBJ1-5; a possible D gene is TRBD1 (6 bases). The CDR3 length is 14 residues. Looked up from germline, CDR1 is MNHEY and CDR2 is SMNVEV (reference sequence). CDR3 DNA sequence: TGTGCCAGCAGAGAAGGGGGGAGCAATCGGCCCCAGCATTTT. Its protein is CASREGGSNRPQHF.